These 15 T cell receptor beta chains were sequenced from one sample in a study of somatic mutations in cytotoxic T cells in rheumatoid arthritis. Only in-frame clones appear in the TCRdb table, and some are missing; sequencing was by immunoSEQ multiplex PCR. The sample yields 15,000 to 20,000 clones, roughly 82% seen once. The sample comprised CD8+ T cells sorted from blood. Receptors originate from a woman aged 50 to 65 with rheumatoid arthritis.

The V gene is TRBV11-2, the J gene TRBJ2-2, with a possible D match to TRBD2 (5 bases). The ends were cut back, 5 bases at V and 7 bases at J, with 11 bases in the middle. From germline, CDR1 is SGHAT and CDR2 FQNNGV. CDR3 length: 13 residues. This CDR3 reads CASSREPDGELFF. Written as DNA, the CDR3 is TGTGCCAGCAGCCGGGAACCGGACGGGGAGCTGTTTTTT.

The genes are TRBV7-2 and TRBJ2-3, with 11 bases lining up with TRBD2. Germline V gene data show CDR1 as SGHTA and CDR2 as FQGNSA. The ends lost 3 bases at V and 6 bases at J; junction bases unmatched: 5. This CDR3 is built from 15 residues. The CDR3 reads CASSFTSGGKDTQYF. CDR3 sequence (DNA): TGTGCCAGCAGCTTCACTAGCGGGGGTAAGGATACGCAGTATTTT.

This chain connects TRBV5-4 to TRBJ1-2; possibly TRBD1 for D (5 bases). V gave up 3 bases and J gave up 5 bases, with 17 bases separating them. From germline, CDR1 is SGHNT and CDR2 YYREEE (reference sequence). The CDR3 is 15 amino acids. CDR3 residues: CASSSDTTGLYGYTF. The CDR3 DNA sequence: TGTGCCAGCAGCTCGGACACAACTGGACTTTATGGCTACACCTTC.

The chain couples TRBV5-4 to TRBJ1-4, with 8 bases matching TRBD1. CDR1 is SGHNT and CDR2 is YYREEE in the germline V gene (reference sequence). J was trimmed by 8 bases and V by 4 bases; bases with no gene match: 10. The CDR3 consists of 15 residues. Here the CDR3 reads CASSPNRGIREKLFF. CDR3 DNA: TGTGCCAGCAGCCCCAACAGGGGGATAAGGGAAAAACTGTTTTTT.

This chain links TRBV7-9 with TRBJ2-5, with a weak D call TRBD1 (6 bases). Trimming removed 1 base from V and 1 base from J, with 7 bases in between. This CDR3 contains 14 residues. The V gene's germline CDR1 is SEHNR and CDR2 FQNEAQ (reference sequence). For the CDR3, the DNA is TGTGCCAGCAGCTTAGTGGGGGCCCAAGAGACCCAGTACTTC. This encodes CASSLVGAQETQYF.

This clone is a singleton in its sample. This chain connects TRBV7-9 to TRBJ2-5; D not certain. V lost 5 bases to trimming and J lost 4 bases, with 11 bases between them. Germline CDR1 is SEHNR and CDR2 is FQNEAQ (reference sequence). The CDR3 length is 13 residues. As DNA, the CDR3 is TGTGCCAGCAGCGCCCGTAAGGTAGAGACCCAGTACTTC. Translating gives CASSARKVETQYF.

The rearrangement joins TRBV19 to TRBJ1-1; possibly TRBD1 for D (5 bases). The V end was cut by 3 bases, the J end by 4 bases, with 9 bases between. Germline CDR1 LNHDA, CDR2 SQIVND (reference sequence). This CDR3 contains 13 residues. The CDR3 region is CASSIRAGTEAFF. CDR3 coding DNA: TGTGCCAGTAGTATCAGGGCAGGCACTGAAGCTTTCTTT.

As concerns this clone: Additional DNA sequences in this sample encode the identical CDR3. J is TRBJ1-4 and V is TRBV7-9; 7 bases align to TRBD1. This CDR3 spans 15 amino acids. Germline V gene sequence: CDR1 SEHNR, CDR2 FQNEAQ (reference sequence). The V gene end was trimmed by 6 bases and the J gene end by 5 bases; junction bases not matched to a gene: 9. The CDR3 nucleotides read TGTGCCAGCAGTCCCTCCGGGACAGAAAATGAAAAACTGTTTTTT. Amino acids: CASSPSGTENEKLFF. Full variable domain (missing parts from reference TRBV7-9 and TRBJ1-4): DTGVSQNPRHKITKRGQNVTFRCDPISEHNRLYWYRQTLGQGPEFLTYFQNEAQLEKSRLLSDRFSAERPKGSFSTLEIQRTEQGDSAMYLCASSPSGTENEKLFFGSGTQLSVL.

This rearrangement joins TRBV27 to TRBJ2-2; 7 bases map to TRBD1. Losses at the gene ends were 5 bases for V and 5 bases for J; bases not matched to a gene: 8. CDR3 length: 15 residues. Germline V gene lookup returns CDR1 MNHEY and CDR2 SMNVEV (reference sequence). CDR3 region: CASSTTGRGTGELFF. The CDR3 bases are TGTGCCAGCAGTACGACAGGGAGAGGGACCGGGGAGCTGTTTTTT.

This rearrangement joins TRBV10-1 to TRBJ1-1; D is unclear. This CDR3 comprises 16 residues. Germline CDR1 WNHNN, CDR2 SYGVQD (reference sequence). V gave up 2 bases and J gave up 1 base, with 14 bases separating them. CDR3 sequence (DNA): TGCGCCAGCAGTGAGAACTCCCCTGACGGGAACACTGAAGCTTTCTTT. Protein: CASSENSPDGNTEAFF.

This chain links TRBV6-5 with TRBJ1-2; possible D gene TRBD1, 6 bases. CDR1 is MNHEY, CDR2 SVGAGI, per germline. The CDR3 consists of 14 residues. V lost 6 bases, J lost 5 bases, and 16 bases lay in between. CDR3 amino acids: CASRGAPSGYGYTF. CDR3 coding DNA: TGTGCCAGCAGGGGGGCTCCCTCGGGTTATGGCTACACCTTC.

This chain connects TRBV7-6 to TRBJ1-2; maybe TRBD1 (5 bases). This CDR3 is 12 amino acids long. V was clipped by 4 bases and J by 7 bases, with 10 bases between them. Germline V gene data show CDR1 as SGHVS and CDR2 as FNYEAQ. CDR3 sequence reads: CASSSRGTGYTF. In nucleotides, the CDR3 is TGTGCCAGCAGCTCGAGAGGGACTGGCTACACCTTC.

The V call is TRBV29-1, the J call TRBJ2-7, with D hard to call. V was clipped by 4 bases and J by 2 bases, with 12 bases between them. Germline CDR1 reads SQVTM; CDR2 reads ANQGSEA. The CDR3 totals 13 residues. The CDR3 bases are TGCAGCGTTGTCCATCAGGCTACCTACGAGCAGTACTTC. This translates into CSVVHQATYEQYF.

This sequence joins TRBV5-1 and TRBJ1-2; TRBD1 matches at 7 bases. The CDR3 contains 13 residues. Trimming cost V 2 bases and J 7 bases; bases outside gene matches: 5. The germline V gene has CDR1 SGHRS and CDR2 YFSETQ. The CDR3 region is CASSLKGAGGYTF. As DNA, the CDR3 is TGCGCCAGCAGCTTAAAGGGGGCAGGTGGCTACACCTTC.

This CDR3 is CAWKPGRQTEAFF. DNA of the CDR3: TGTGCCTGGAAGCCGGGACGTCAGACTGAAGCTTTCTTT. The V and J genes are TRBV30 and TRBJ1-1; TRBD1 might be the D (5 bases). The CDR3 loop spans 13 amino acids. Trimming took 4 bases from V and 5 from J, leaving 14 bases between them. The germline gives CDR1 GTSNPN, CDR2 SVGIG (reference sequence).